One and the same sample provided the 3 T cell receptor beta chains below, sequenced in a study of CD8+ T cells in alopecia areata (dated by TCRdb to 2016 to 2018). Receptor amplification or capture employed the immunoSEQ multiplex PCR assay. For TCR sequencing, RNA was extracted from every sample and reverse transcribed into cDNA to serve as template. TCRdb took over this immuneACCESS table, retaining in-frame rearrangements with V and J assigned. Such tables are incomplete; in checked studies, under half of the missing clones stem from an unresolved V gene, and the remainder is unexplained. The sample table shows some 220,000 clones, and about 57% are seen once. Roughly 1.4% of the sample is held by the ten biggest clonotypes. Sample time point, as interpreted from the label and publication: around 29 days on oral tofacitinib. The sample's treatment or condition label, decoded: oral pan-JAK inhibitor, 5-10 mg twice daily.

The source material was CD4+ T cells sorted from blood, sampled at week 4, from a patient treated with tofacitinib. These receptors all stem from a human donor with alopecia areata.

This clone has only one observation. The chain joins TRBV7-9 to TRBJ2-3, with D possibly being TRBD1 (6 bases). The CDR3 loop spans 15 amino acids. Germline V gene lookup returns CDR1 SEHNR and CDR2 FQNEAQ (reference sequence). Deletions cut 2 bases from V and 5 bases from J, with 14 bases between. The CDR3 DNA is TGTGCCAGCAGCTTAAGCAGGGGATTAGAAGATACGCAGTATTTT. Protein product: CASSLSRGLEDTQYF.

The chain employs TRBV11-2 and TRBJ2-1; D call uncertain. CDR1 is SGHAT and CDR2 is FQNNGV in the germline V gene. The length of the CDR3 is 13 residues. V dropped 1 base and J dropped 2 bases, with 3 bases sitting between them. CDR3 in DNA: TGTGCCAGCAGCTTAGTCGCCTACAATGAGCAGTTCTTC. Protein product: CASSLVAYNEQFF.

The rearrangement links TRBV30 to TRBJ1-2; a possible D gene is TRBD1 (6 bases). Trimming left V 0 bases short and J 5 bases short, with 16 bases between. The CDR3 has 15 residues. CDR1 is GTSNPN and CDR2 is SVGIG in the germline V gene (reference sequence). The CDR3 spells CAWSVLGGPRYGYTF. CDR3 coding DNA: TGTGCCTGGAGTGTACTAGGGGGGCCGAGGTATGGCTACACCTTC. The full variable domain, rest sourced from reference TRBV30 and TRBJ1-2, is SQTIHQWPATLVQPVGSPLSLECTVEGTSNPNLYWYRQAAGRGLQLLFYSVGIGQISSEVPQNLSASRPQDRQFILSSKKLLLSDSGFYLCAWSVLGGPRYGYTFGSGTRLTVV.